The rows below give T cell receptor beta chains drawn from one sample of a study of cytomegalovirus exposure and HLA in healthy donors. Here immunoSEQ multiplex PCR was the method, and the copy in TCRdb shows in-frame clones only, minus some. The sample has 90,000 to 130,000 clones; around 86% are singletons. The sequencing input was PBMCs. The receptors originated from a man aged 40-55 years in good health and CMV-seronegative. Each CDR3 is given without its conserved first and last residue.

v_call: TRBV5-6
cdr3_aa: ASSPGSGSGNTIY

v_call: TRBV19
cdr3_aa: ASIRSGGNTEAF

v_call: TRBV15
cdr3_aa: ATSRVREYTEAF

v_call: TRBV5-1
cdr3_aa: ASSLNQGRGYT

v_call: TRBV30
cdr3_aa: AWNRGGGKAF

v_call: TRBV19
cdr3_aa: ASSDGARGDTGELF

v_call: TRBV2
cdr3_aa: ASSVSGTGAPGGTQY

v_call: TRBV27
cdr3_aa: ASSLAGAGNYGYT

v_call: TRBV6-1
cdr3_aa: ASSGQGIRGQPQH

v_call: TRBV2
cdr3_aa: ASSEGGGAGNTIY

v_call: TRBV5-1
cdr3_aa: ASSLGGKDTEAF

v_call: TRBV2
cdr3_aa: ASSAGTGYEQY

v_call: TRBV5-1
cdr3_aa: ASSLAQAYEQF

v_call: TRBV28
cdr3_aa: ASSVRTANTEAF

v_call: TRBV13
cdr3_aa: ASSPGALPNTEAF

v_call: TRBV27
cdr3_aa: ASHLQGARELF

v_call: TRBV2
cdr3_aa: ASRGTGERGEQY

v_call: TRBV29-1
cdr3_aa: SVTSTDTQY

v_call: TRBV29-1
cdr3_aa: SVLGRDRSYEQY

v_call: TRBV7-2
cdr3_aa: ASSLVGARTEAF